This T cell receptor (beta chain) was captured in a study of T cell repertoires in cytomegalovirus infection. About the research overall: In the study, CMV epitopes included recently identified HLA-C-restricted and well-studied HLA-B-restricted ones. Matching HLA type and CMV infection were both indicated by public TCR beta signatures.

The sample holds many counts of this clonotype. Its antigen is unknown. This CDR3 region has 16 residues. V shed 5 bases, J shed 6 bases, and the junction held 12 bases outside the gene matches. Per germline, CDR1 SGHVS and CDR2 FNYEAQ. TCRdb analysed the reads with MiXCR anew, one entry per CDR3 protein. The repertoire holds 700,000 to 950,000 distinct CDR3 sequences, around a third seen once, with around an eighth in the top ten. The input for sequencing was cultured CD8+ T cells from PBMCs, taken from culture after CMV antigen stimulation. The chain is built from TRBV7-6 and TRBJ2-7, with 11 bases lining up with TRBD1. The source of this sequence is a human donor in good health (CMV status not recorded). Some clones in this sample may be carry-over from other donors' samples. The chain's CDR3 is CASSHVTGTGGSEQYF. The CDR3 DNA reads TGTGCCAGCAGCCACGTAACCGGGACAGGGGGATCCGAGCAGTACTTC.